This TCR beta chain was sequenced in a study of CXCR3-negative and CXCR3-positive naive CD8 T cells. Study-wide results and caveats: With CXCR3 expression partially decreased after cryopreservation, most assays relied on fresh PBMCs. Memory cells showed distinct TRBV-TRBJ patterns, while the two naive subsets matched. Memory CD8+ T cell repertoires were far less diverse than both naive subsets.

A remark on this clonotype: Antigen: not known.

TRB cDNA libraries were made by UMI-labeled 5' RACE. TCRdb reanalyzed the 5' RACE reads and collapses them to one entry per CDR3 protein, without DNA. The sample table sets out about 62,000 distinct CDR3 sequences. A CD45RO-CCR7+CD27+CD95- phenotype identified naive CD8+ T cells. This TCR was recovered from a human donor in good health. Some clones in this sample may be carry-over from other donors' samples. The sequenced material came from naive CXCR3- CD8+ T cells from blood. This sample's subset: CD45RO-CCR7+CD27+CD95- naive CD8+ T cells lacking CXCR3 (TNR3-).

The CDR3 region is CASSRGLAKDYEQYF. J is TRBJ2-7 and V is TRBV7-9; TCRdb picks TRBD2, but there is no DNA to check that call. CDR1 and CDR2 from the germline V gene are SEHNR and FQNEAQ (reference sequence). This CDR3 spans 15 amino acids.